These T cell receptor beta chains were read from a single sample in a study of T cell changes during pregnancy in multiple sclerosis. Using immunoSEQ multiplex PCR, the repertoire was profiled, and TCRdb retains in-frame clones only, with some absent. Seen here are about 64,000 clones, less than 95% observed once, and the top ten hold 5.5% to 7%. Sequencing was performed on peripheral blood, taken in the third trimester of pregnancy. The receptors stem from a female donor in good health, enrolled as a control in a pregnancy study. Both conserved end residues are part of each CDR3. A D gene is named only where the DNA matches it firmly. Clone size, where shown, is once, few, many, or a class for clones that have expanded.

D	length	V	size	J	CDR3	DNA
.	13	TRBV28	.	TRBJ1-2	CASRLGQPGGYTF	TGTGCCAGCAGGCTTGGACAGCCAGGGGGCTACACCTTC
.	16	TRBV27	.	TRBJ2-3	CASSLEGLAGHGTQYF	TGTGCCAGCAGTTTAGAGGGACTTGCGGGGCACGGCACGCAGTATTTT
.	13	TRBV30	.	TRBJ2-7	CAWVGGRSYEQYF	TGTGCCTGGGTGGGAGGCCGAAGCTACGAGCAGTACTTC
.	13	TRBV18	.	TRBJ2-1	CASSPQAYNEQFF	TGTGCCAGCTCACCCCAGGCCTACAATGAGCAGTTCTTC
TRBD2	16	TRBV5-1	.	TRBJ2-3	CASSRGTSGGTDTQYF	TGCGCCAGCAGCCGGGGGACTAGCGGGGGCACAGATACGCAGTATTTT
.	12	TRBV6-1	few	TRBJ1-1	CASRRGSTEAFF	TGTGCCAGCAGACGAGGGAGCACTGAAGCTTTCTTT
TRBD1	15	TRBV5-1	.	TRBJ1-2	CASSEGQGKPYGYTF	TGCGCCAGCAGCGAGGGACAGGGCAAACCCTATGGCTACACCTTC
TRBD1	17	TRBV19	.	TRBJ2-7	CASSPPRGQGEPYEQYF	TGTGCCAGTAGCCCTCCCCGTGGGCAGGGGGAACCCTACGAGCAGTACTTC
TRBD1	16	TRBV28	.	TRBJ1-1	CASRDRGQGGGAEAFF	TGTGCCAGCAGGGACAGGGGTCAGGGAGGGGGGGCTGAAGCTTTCTTT
.	15	TRBV19	once	TRBJ1-2	CASSIGRQFNYGYTF	TGTGCCAGTAGTATCGGGCGACAGTTTAACTATGGCTACACCTTC
TRBD1	15	TRBV7-8	.	TRBJ1-1	CASSLARQGGTEAFF	TGTGCCAGCAGCTTAGCAAGACAGGGTGGCACTGAAGCTTTCTTT
.	14	TRBV7-8	.	TRBJ1-6	CASSLELGNSPLHF	TGTGCCAGCAGCTTAGAACTAGGAAATTCACCCCTCCACTTT
TRBD1	14	TRBV6-5	.	TRBJ2-7	CASSYDRVRYEQYF	TGTGCCAGCAGCTATGACAGGGTCCGGTACGAGCAGTACTTC
.	15	TRBV30	.	TRBJ1-3	CAWGLRGGSGNTIYF	TGTGCCTGGGGTCTAAGGGGTGGATCAGGAAACACCATATATTTT
.	11	TRBV20-1	.	TRBJ2-3	CSAVVVDTQYF	TGCAGTGCCGTAGTAGTGGATACGCAGTATTTT
TRBD2	14	TRBV5-4	.	TRBJ2-1	CASSAVAGDDEQFF	TGTGCCAGCAGCGCGGTAGCGGGGGACGATGAGCAGTTCTTC
.	13	TRBV5-4	once	TRBJ1-1	CASSRQWNTEAFF	TGTGCCAGCAGCCGACAGTGGAACACTGAAGCTTTCTTT
.	15	TRBV6-5	.	TRBJ1-2	CASSPPGGRFYGYTF	TGTGCCAGCAGTCCCCCGGGGGGGCGATTCTATGGCTACACCTTC
TRBD1	17	TRBV18	.	TRBJ2-7	CASSPPQRGQGALEQYF	TGTGCCAGCTCACCACCGCAACGGGGACAGGGGGCTCTCGAGCAGTACTTC
TRBD2	17	TRBV7-2	.	TRBJ2-7	CASSSTVSGPDSYEQYF	TGTGCCAGCAGCTCGACGGTTAGCGGGCCGGACTCCTACGAGCAGTATTTC
TRBD1	16	TRBV7-8	.	TRBJ1-2	CASSPQIRDRVGGYTF	TGTGCCAGCAGCCCCCAAATCAGGGACAGGGTAGGCGGCTACACCTTC
TRBD2	14	TRBV27	.	TRBJ2-7	CASSLAGGTYEQYF	TGTGCCAGCAGTTTAGCGGGAGGCACTTACGAGCAGTACTTC
TRBD1	17	TRBV11-3	.	TRBJ1-1	CASSQHYPGQLKYEAFF	TGTGCCAGCAGCCAACATTACCCGGGACAGCTTAAATATGAAGCTTTCTTT
TRBD1	15	TRBV19	.	TRBJ1-1	CASSPSPGTGAEAFF	TGTGCCAGTAGCCCTAGTCCCGGGACAGGGGCTGAAGCTTTCTTT
.	15	TRBV25-1	.	TRBJ2-7	CASRPLGEIAYEQYF	TGTGCCAGCAGGCCCCTTGGAGAGATTGCCTACGAGCAGTACTTC
TRBD1	13	TRBV4-1	.	TRBJ2-7	CASSHDRVNEQYF	TGCGCCAGCAGCCATGACAGGGTGAACGAGCAGTACTTC